This T cell receptor beta chain was profiled in a study of identical twins. General study findings and limits: Out-of-frame sharing of TCR alpha in monozygotic twins was underestimated by models.

Germline V CDR1 and CDR2: MDHEN, SYDVKM. The CDR3 extends over 16 amino acids. Trimming took 4 bases from V and 4 from J; bases not matched to a gene: 10. TCRdb re-called the 5' RACE reads with MiXCR, one entry per CDR3 protein. The sample gives 450,000 or so distinct CDR3 sequences, around 20% of which show up once; roughly 12% is in the top ten. This clonotype was counted a few times. Antigen unknown. The sequenced sample was naive T cells sorted from blood. The rearrangement uses TRBV28 and TRBJ2-1, with TRBD2 matching over 7 bases. The sequence derives from a man between 45 and 60 years old in good health. Written as DNA, the CDR3 is TGTGCCAGCAGTTCCCCGCTAGCGGAGGTTTACAATGAGCAGTTCTTC. Its protein is CASSSPLAEVYNEQFF. The full variable domain, its missing parts supplied by reference TRBV28 and TRBJ2-1, is DVKVTQSSRYLVKRTGEKVFLECVQDMDHENMFWYRQDPGLGLRLIYFSYDVKMKEKGDIPEGYSVSREKKERFSLILESASTNQTSMYLCASSSPLAEVYNEQFFGPGTRLTVL.